The 19 T cell receptor beta chains given below trace back to one sample, sequenced in a study of cytomegalovirus exposure and HLA in healthy donors. PCR involved 60 Vbeta and 13 Jbeta primers. Profiling relied on immunoSEQ multiplex PCR, and the TCRdb table lists in-frame clones only, not all of them. Seen here are 150,000 to 200,000 clones, 70% to 80% observed once, and the top ten hold less than 2.5%. Sequenced sample: PBMCs. The receptor source for this set is a woman between 50 and 59 years old in good health and CMV-seronegative.

The rearrangement links TRBV5-8 to TRBJ1-3; D is possibly TRBD1 (5 bases). V lost 1 base and J lost 0, with 11 bases in between. The CDR3 covers 16 residues. Germline V gene lookup returns CDR1 SGHTS and CDR2 YDEGEE. The CDR3 coding sequence is TGTGCCAGCAGCTTGTGGGGCAGAACCTCTGGAAACACCATATATTTT. Protein: CASSLWGRTSGNTIYF. Full variable domain (rest looked up from reference TRBV5-8 and TRBJ1-3): EAGVTQSPTHLIKTRGQQATLRCSPISGHTSVYWYQQALGLGLQFLLWYDEGEERNRGNFPPRFSGRQFPNYSSELNVNALELEDSALYLCASSLWGRTSGNTIYFGEGSWLTVV.

The chain links TRBV27 to TRBJ1-5; 7 bases align to TRBD1. This CDR3 has 17 residues. V shed 1 base and J 0 bases; nucleotides not matched to a gene: 6. Looked up from germline, CDR1 is MNHEY and CDR2 is SMNVEV (reference sequence). DNA of the CDR3: TGTGCCAGCAGTTTATTTTGGGACAGCTATAGCAATCAGCCCCAGCATTTT. Its protein is CASSLFWDSYSNQPQHF.

The V gene is TRBV7-9, the J gene TRBJ2-5, with D maybe TRBD1 (6 bases). Germline CDR1 SEHNR, CDR2 FQNEAQ (reference sequence). V was cut by 3 bases and J by 4 bases, with 9 bases left in between. The CDR3 is 13 amino acids. CDR3 DNA: TGTGCCAGCAGCTTCGGACAGATAGAGACCCAGTACTTC. As protein: CASSFGQIETQYF. The full variable domain, its missing parts supplied by reference TRBV7-9 and TRBJ2-5, is DTGVSQNPRHKITKRGQNVTFRCDPISEHNRLYWYRQTLGQGPEFLTYFQNEAQLEKSRLLSDRFSAERPKGSFSTLEIQRTEQGDSAMYLCASSFGQIETQYFGPGTRLLVL.

The chain combines TRBV7-9 with TRBJ2-1, with a tentative D call TRBD1 (6 bases). Deletions cut 4 bases from V and 8 bases from J, with 12 bases between. The CDR3 extends over 13 amino acids. Germline V lookup: CDR1 SEHNR, CDR2 FQNEAQ (reference sequence). The CDR3 DNA follows: TGTGCCAGCAGCTCCCTACAGGGTTATGAGCAGTTCTTC. This translates into CASSSLQGYEQFF. The complete variable domain, with remaining parts taken from reference TRBV7-9 and TRBJ2-1, reads DTGVSQNPRHKITKRGQNVTFRCDPISEHNRLYWYRQTLGQGPEFLTYFQNEAQLEKSRLLSDRFSAERPKGSFSTLEIQRTEQGDSAMYLCASSSLQGYEQFFGPGTRLTVL.

The chain uses TRBV5-1 and TRBJ2-2; no clear D gene. V lost 0 bases, J lost 4 bases, and 7 bases lay in between. In germline, CDR1 is SGHRS, CDR2 YFSETQ. The CDR3 length is 14 residues. CDR3 region: CASSLVAFTGELFF. In DNA form, the CDR3 reads TGCGCCAGCAGCTTGGTCGCGTTCACCGGGGAGCTGTTTTTT.

DNA of the CDR3: TGTGCCAGCAGCCAGGGTAGGACTGAAGCTTTCTTT. Translated, it gives CASSQGRTEAFF. This rearrangement joins TRBV28 to TRBJ1-1, with D possibly TRBD1 on 5 matching bases. There are 12 residues in the CDR3. Trimming removed 6 bases at V and 5 bases at J, with 10 bases between. Looked up from germline, CDR1 is MDHEN and CDR2 is SYDVKM.

The count of this clone is one. A read error may produce the germline difference seen at one junction end. The rearrangement uses TRBV29-1 and TRBJ1-2; a weak D match, TRBD1 (5 bases). The CDR3 is made up of 12 amino acids. The V gene's germline CDR1 is SQVTM and CDR2 ANQGSEA. The CDR3 reads CSVEWWEPERQF. The CDR3 nucleotides are TGCAGCGTTGAATGGTGGGAACCGGAAAGACAGTTC.

The J gene is TRBJ2-7, the V gene TRBV7-9; 7 nucleotides agree with TRBD2. The CDR3 contains 14 residues. V dropped 5 bases and J dropped 1; count of bases not matched to a gene: 5. Germline V CDR1 and CDR2: SEHNR, FQNEAQ (reference sequence). DNA of the CDR3: TGTGCCAGCAGCGTAATGGGGGGGTCCTACGAGCAGTACTTC. Translated, it gives CASSVMGGSYEQYF.

This chain uses TRBV7-2 with TRBJ2-7; 9 nucleotides agree with TRBD2. The CDR3 covers 15 residues. V shed 5 bases and J 3 bases; nucleotides not matched to a gene: 8. Germline CDR1 SGHTA, CDR2 FQGNSA. CDR3: CASSSPGLAVYEQYF. The CDR3 DNA sequence: TGTGCCAGCAGCAGCCCGGGACTAGCTGTCTACGAGCAGTACTTC.

The rearrangement joins TRBV14 to TRBJ2-7; TRBD2 agrees at 11 bases. This CDR3 has 21 amino acids. The ends lost 0 bases at V and 2 bases at J; junction bases unmatched: 18. Germline CDR1 SGHDN, CDR2 FVKESK. This CDR3 reads CASSQDKGLPGLAELTYEQYF. The CDR3 DNA is TGTGCCAGCAGCCAAGATAAGGGTTTACCGGGACTAGCGGAGCTAACCTACGAGCAGTACTTC.

V usage is TRBV28 and J usage is TRBJ1-5, with D possibly being TRBD1 (6 bases). Trimming took off 6 bases at V and 5 bases at J, with 11 bases between the two ends. Germline V gives CDR1 MDHEN, CDR2 SYDVKM. The CDR3 runs to 13 residues. The CDR3 spells CASRRQAHQPQHF. CDR3 nucleotide sequence: TGTGCCAGCAGAAGACAGGCCCATCAGCCCCAGCATTTT.

The CDR3 nucleotides are TGTGCCAGCAGTGCCGGCCTGGGGGACAGCGCCGAAGCTTTCTTT. Residues: CASSAGLGDSAEAFF. The rearrangement links TRBV6-1 to TRBJ1-1, with TRBD1 identical over 7 bases. Germline V gene data show CDR1 as MNHNS and CDR2 as SASEGT. J was trimmed by 8 bases and V by 4 bases; bases with no gene match: 13. The CDR3 is 15 residues long.

The V call is TRBV2, the J call TRBJ2-7; 9 bases map to TRBD2. The germline V gene encodes CDR1 SNHLY and CDR2 FYNNEI. Unmatched junction bases numbered 4, after V lost 4 bases and J lost 3 bases. The CDR3 totals 14 residues. The CDR3 DNA sequence: TGTGCCAGCAGTGGGCTAGCGGGATTCTACGAGCAGTACTTC. Translation gives CASSGLAGFYEQYF.

The chain recombines TRBV7-9 with TRBJ1-2; D gene ambiguous. Germline V gene lookup returns CDR1 SEHNR and CDR2 FQNEAQ (reference sequence). Trimming took 5 bases from V and 2 from J, leaving 12 bases between them. The CDR3 has 14 amino acids. The CDR3 DNA reads TGTGCCAGCAGCCGACAACAGAAGAACTATGGCTACACCTTC. Residues: CASSRQQKNYGYTF.

The CDR3 nucleotides read TGTGCCAGCAGCGTAGGGTCCTGGGACAGGGATATCAACTCTGGAAACACCATATATTTT. Translated: CASSVGSWDRDINSGNTIYF. This chain uses TRBV9 with TRBJ1-3, with 9 bases lining up with TRBD1. This CDR3 contains 20 residues. J was trimmed by 0 bases and V by 0 bases; bases with no gene match: 13. Germline CDR1 reads SGDLS; CDR2 reads YYNGEE. Complete variable domain (other parts from reference TRBV9 and TRBJ1-3): DSGVTQTPKHLITATGQRVTLRCSPRSGDLSVYWYQQSLDQGLQFLIQYYNGEERAKGNILERFSAQQFPDLHSELNLSSLELGDSALYFCASSVGSWDRDINSGNTIYFGEGSWLTVV.

The chain joins TRBV28 to TRBJ1-5; 10 positions match TRBD1. V lost 6 bases, J lost 9 bases, and 14 bases stayed unmatched. The CDR3 consists of 16 residues. Germline V CDR1 and CDR2: MDHEN, SYDVKM. The CDR3 nucleotides read TGTGCCAGCAGCCCCTCGGGGACAGGGGCCGTTGGGCCCCAGCATTTT. Protein sequence: CASSPSGTGAVGPQHF.

The gene calls are TRBV6-5 and TRBJ2-5; the match to TRBD1 covers 10 bases. The DNA end is more similar to TRBJ2-7, so the J call may be wrong. This CDR3 is 13 amino acids long. Germline CDR1 MNHEY, CDR2 SVGAGI. The CDR3 loop reads CASSQDRGGEQYF. As DNA, the CDR3 is TGTGCCAGCAGCCAGGACAGGGGGGGCGAGCAGTACTTC.

This rearrangement joins TRBV9 to TRBJ1-2; TRBD1 matches at 10 bases. Germline CDR1 is SGDLS and CDR2 is YYNGEE. The CDR3 totals 14 residues. V lost 0 bases, J lost 6 bases, and 2 bases stayed unmatched. The CDR3 nucleotides read TGTGCCAGCAGCGTAGTAGGGACAGGGGATGGCTACACCTTC. It is translated as CASSVVGTGDGYTF.

This chain uses TRBV28 with TRBJ2-5; TRBD1 is a possible D gene (6 bases). The J call is doubtful: the DNA matches TRBJ2-7 better. Germline values: CDR1 MDHEN, CDR2 SYDVKM. This CDR3 is 13 amino acids long. In nucleotides, the CDR3 is TGTGCCAGCAAGGGGGTTTCCTCCTACGAGCAGTACTTC. Amino acids: CASKGVSSYEQYF.